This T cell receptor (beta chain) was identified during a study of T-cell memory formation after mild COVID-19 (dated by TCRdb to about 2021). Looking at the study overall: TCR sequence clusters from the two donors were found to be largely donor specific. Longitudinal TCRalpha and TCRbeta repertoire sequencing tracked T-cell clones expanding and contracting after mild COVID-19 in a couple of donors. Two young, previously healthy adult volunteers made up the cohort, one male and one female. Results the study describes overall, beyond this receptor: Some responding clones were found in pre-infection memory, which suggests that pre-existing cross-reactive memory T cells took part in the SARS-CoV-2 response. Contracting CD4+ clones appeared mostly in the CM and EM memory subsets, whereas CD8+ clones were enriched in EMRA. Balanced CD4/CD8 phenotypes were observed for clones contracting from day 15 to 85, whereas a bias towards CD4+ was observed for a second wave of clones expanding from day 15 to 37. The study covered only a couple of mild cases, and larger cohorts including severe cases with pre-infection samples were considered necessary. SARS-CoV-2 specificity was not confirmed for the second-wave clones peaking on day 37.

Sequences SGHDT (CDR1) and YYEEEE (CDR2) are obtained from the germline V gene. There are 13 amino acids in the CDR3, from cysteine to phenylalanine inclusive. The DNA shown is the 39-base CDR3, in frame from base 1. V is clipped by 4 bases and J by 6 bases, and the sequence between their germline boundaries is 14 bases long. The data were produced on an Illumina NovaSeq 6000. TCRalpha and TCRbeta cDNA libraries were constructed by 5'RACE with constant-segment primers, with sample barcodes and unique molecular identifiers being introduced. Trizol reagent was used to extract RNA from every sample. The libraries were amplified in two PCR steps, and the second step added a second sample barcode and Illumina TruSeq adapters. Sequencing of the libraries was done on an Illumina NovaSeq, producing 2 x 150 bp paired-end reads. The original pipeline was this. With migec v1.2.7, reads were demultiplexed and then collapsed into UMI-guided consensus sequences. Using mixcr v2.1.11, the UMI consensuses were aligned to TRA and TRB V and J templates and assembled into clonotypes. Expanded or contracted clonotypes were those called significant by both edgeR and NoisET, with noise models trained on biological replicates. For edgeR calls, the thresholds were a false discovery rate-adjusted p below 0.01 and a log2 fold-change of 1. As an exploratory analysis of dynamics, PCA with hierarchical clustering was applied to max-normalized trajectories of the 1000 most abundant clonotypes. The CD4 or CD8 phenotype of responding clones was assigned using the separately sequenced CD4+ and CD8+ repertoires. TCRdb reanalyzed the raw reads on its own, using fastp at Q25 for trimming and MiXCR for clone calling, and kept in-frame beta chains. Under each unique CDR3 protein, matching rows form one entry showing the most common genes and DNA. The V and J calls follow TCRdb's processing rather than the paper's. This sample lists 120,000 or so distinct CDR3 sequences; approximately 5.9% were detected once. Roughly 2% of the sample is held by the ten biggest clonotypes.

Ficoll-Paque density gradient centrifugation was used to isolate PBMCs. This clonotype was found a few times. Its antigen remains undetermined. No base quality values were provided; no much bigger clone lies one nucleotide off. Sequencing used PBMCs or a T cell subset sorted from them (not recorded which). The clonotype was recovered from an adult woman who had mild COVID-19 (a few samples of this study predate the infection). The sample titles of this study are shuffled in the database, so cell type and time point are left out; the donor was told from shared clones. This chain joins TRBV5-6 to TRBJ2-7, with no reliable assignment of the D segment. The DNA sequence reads TGTGCCAGCAGCCGCATACTGGTTCGCGAGCAGTACTTC. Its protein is CASSRILVREQYF.